This T cell receptor (beta chain) was sequenced in a study of shared clonotypes between healthy human individuals. Measured with immunoSEQ multiplex PCR; TCRdb has only the in-frame clones, and not every one. The sample consists of roughly 2,300,000 clones, just under 95% of them appearing once. V shed 1 base, J shed 11 bases, and the junction held 12 bases outside the gene matches. This CDR3 comprises 15 residues. CDR1 is SGHAT and CDR2 is FQNNGV in the germline V gene. CD4+ cells yielded CD45RA+ naive and CD45RA-negative memory subsets. The rearrangement links TRBV11-2 to TRBJ1-1, with 8 bases that match TRBD1. What was sequenced was naive CD4+ T cells from PBMCs. As to subset: CD45RA+ positively selected. This receptor was identified in a man aged 18 to 30 in good health. Some clones in this sample may be carry-over from other donors' samples. The CDR3 loop reads CASSLARGQGGGAFF. In DNA, the CDR3 is TGTGCCAGCAGCTTAGCTCGAGGACAGGGAGGGGGTGCTTTCTTT.